This T cell receptor beta chain was recovered during a study of T-cell memory formation after mild COVID-19. Study-wide findings and caveats: Certain responding clones were present in pre-infection memory, suggesting participation of cross-reactive memory.

One entry per CDR3 protein results from TCRdb running MiXCR on the 5' RACE reads. In the table there are over 60,000 distinct CDR3 sequences, 16% of which are singletons. This CDR3 comprises 14 residues. V lost 6 bases, J lost 4 bases, and 6 bases stayed unmatched. This clonotype occurred a few times. Its matching antigen is unknown. The sequence came from an adult woman who had mild COVID-19 (a few samples of this study predate the infection). Cell type and time point are not known. The V call is TRBV12-3 or TRBV12-4, the J call TRBJ2-3; 8 bases line up with TRBD1. Sequenced input: PBMCs or a T cell subset sorted from them (not recorded which). CDR3 region: CASRPMTGADTQYF. CDR3 nucleotides: TGTGCCAGCAGACCAATGACAGGGGCAGATACGCAGTATTTT.